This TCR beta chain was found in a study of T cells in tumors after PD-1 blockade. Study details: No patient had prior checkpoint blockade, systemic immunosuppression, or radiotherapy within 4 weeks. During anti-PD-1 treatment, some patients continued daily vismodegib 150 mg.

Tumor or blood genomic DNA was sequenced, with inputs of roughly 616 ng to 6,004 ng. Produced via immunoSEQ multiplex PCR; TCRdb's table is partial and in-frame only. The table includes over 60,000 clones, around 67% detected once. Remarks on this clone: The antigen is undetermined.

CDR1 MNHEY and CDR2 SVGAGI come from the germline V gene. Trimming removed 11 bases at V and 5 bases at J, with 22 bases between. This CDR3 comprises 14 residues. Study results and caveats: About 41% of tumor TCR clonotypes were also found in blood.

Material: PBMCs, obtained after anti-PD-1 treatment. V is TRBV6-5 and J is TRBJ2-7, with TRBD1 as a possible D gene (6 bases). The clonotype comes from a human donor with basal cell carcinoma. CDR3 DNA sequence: TGTGCCGCCGGTGTTGGGGGACAAGTCCACGAGCAGTACTTC. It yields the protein CAAGVGGQVHEQYF.